The source of this TCR beta chain is a study of T-cell memory formation after mild COVID-19. CDR1 and CDR2 from the germline V gene are MGHRA and YSYEKL. The V end was cut by 2 bases, the J end by 0 bases, with 5 bases between. The CDR3 is 13 residues long. TCRdb independently ran MiXCR on the 5' RACE reads; one entry per CDR3 protein. This table holds 450,000 or so distinct CDR3 sequences, around 25% found once. Sequencing was done on a sample of PBMCs or a T cell subset sorted from them (not recorded which). The rearrangement links TRBV4-1 to TRBJ2-7, with unresolved D. The clonotype originates from an adult woman who had mild COVID-19 (a few samples of this study predate the infection). Cell type and time point are not known. DNA for the CDR3: TGCGCCAGCAGCCAACGTTCCTCCTACGAGCAGTACTTC. Translation gives CASSQRSSYEQYF.